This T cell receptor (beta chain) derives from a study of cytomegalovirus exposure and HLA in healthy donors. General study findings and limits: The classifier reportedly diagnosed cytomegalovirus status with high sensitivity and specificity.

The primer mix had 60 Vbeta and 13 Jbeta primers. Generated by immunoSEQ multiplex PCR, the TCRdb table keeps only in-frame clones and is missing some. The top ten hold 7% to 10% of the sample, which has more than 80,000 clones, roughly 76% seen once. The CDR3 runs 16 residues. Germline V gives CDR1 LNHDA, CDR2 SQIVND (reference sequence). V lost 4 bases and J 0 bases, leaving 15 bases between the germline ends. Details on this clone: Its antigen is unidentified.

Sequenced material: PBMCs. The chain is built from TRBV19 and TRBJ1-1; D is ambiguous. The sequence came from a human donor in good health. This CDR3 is CASSNFGGVMNTEAFF. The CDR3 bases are TGTGCCAGTAGTAATTTCGGCGGAGTTATGAACACTGAAGCTTTCTTT.